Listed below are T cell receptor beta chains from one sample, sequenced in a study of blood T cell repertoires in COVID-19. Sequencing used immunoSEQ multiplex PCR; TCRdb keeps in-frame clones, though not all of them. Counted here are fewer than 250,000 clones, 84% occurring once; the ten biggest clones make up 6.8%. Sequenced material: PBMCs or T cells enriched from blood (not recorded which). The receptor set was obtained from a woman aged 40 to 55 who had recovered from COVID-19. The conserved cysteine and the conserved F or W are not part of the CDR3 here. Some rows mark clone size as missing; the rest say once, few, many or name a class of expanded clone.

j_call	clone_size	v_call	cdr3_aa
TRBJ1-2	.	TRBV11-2	ASSKTGDGYT
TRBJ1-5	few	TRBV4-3	ASSADRGQPQH
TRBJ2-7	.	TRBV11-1	ASSLAGQVSYEQY
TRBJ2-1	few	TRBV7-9	ASSLVVAGVDNEQF
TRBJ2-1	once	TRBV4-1	ASSRDLASWEPKF
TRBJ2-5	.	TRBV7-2	ASSSSGTRQETQY
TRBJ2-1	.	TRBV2	ASSADRSVYNEQF
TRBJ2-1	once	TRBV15	ATSRDLWSMSSYNEQF
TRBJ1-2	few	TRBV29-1	SVDKVRRALNYGYT
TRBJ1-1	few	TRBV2	ASRETGDWAF
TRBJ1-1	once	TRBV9	ASSVVAEGRRNTEAF
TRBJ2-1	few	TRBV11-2	ASSSLRQGKGNEQF
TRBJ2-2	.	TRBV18	ASSPPSTNTGELF
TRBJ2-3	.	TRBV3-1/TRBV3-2	ASSQGQGEY
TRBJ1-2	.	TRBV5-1	ASSLTGAGDNYGYT
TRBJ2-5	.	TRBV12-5	ASGFLRGPQETQY
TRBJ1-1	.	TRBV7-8	ASSSRDRGSNTEAF
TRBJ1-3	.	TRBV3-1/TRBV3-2	ASSPRTGSGNTIY
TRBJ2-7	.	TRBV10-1	ASSESVGASGSYEQY
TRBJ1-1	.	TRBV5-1	ASSDREEGEAF
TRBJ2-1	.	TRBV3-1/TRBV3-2	ASSKVTSLNEQF
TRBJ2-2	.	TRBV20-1	SASVGRGPADTGELF
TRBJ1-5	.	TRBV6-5	ASISSPGRQPQH
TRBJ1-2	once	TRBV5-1	ASSLDDSYGYT
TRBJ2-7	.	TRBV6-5	ASLGGTGRSYEQY
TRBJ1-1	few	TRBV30	AWSLPGGYTEAF
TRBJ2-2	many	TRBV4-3	ASSQVSRVSSGELF
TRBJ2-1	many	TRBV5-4	ASSAGTPAYNEQF
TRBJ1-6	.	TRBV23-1	ASSQAPNYNSPLH
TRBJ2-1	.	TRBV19	ASSDTLPGGRYNEQF
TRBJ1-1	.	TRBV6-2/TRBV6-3	ASSSARVAF
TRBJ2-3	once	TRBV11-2	ASSLAHGTSDTQY
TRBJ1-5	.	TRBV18	ASSDIGQANQPQH
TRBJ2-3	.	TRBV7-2	ASSYSDTQY
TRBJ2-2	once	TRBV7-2	ASSSSTPTNTGELF
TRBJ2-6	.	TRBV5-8	ASSPGRSGANVLT
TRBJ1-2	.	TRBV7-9	ASSQRGTDGYT
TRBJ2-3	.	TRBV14	ASSHRSGSGTDTQY
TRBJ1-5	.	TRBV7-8	ASSRDSGDWQPQH
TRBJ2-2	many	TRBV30	AWGRDRGRRELF
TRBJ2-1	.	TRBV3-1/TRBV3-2	ASSHSALAGGHNEQF
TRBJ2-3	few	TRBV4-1	ASSQENSGRTDTQY
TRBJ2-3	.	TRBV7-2	ASSFRSVHPDTQY
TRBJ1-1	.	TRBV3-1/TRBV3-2	ASSQGTGIGEAF
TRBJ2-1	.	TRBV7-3	ASSYSSGYSYNEQF
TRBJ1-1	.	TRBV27	ASSPPLGWNTEAF
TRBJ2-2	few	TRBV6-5	ASSYPVLNTGELF
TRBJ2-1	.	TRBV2	ASSGTGDIEQF
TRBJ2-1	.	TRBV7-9	ASSLAFLAGGGEQF
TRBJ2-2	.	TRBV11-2	ASSKPGQGGLELF
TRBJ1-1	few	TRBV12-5	ASGLVVGLGDPTEAF
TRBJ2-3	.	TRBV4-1	ASSQDPSRPSTDTQY
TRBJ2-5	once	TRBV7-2	ASSLDGDETQY